These 31 T cell receptor beta chains came from one sample sequenced in a study of immune cell composition in non-small cell lung cancer. The method was immunoSEQ multiplex PCR; TCRdb's version includes in-frame clones alone and lacks a portion of them. The sample lists 14,000 or so clones, over 70% occurring once. The sequencing sample was made of lung tumor tissue. The receptor set was obtained from a human donor with non-small cell lung cancer.

V is TRBV6-5 and J is TRBJ1-2, with D maybe TRBD1 (6 bases). V lost 7 bases and J lost 2, with 8 bases in between. The CDR3 is 12 residues long. Germline V lookup: CDR1 MNHEY, CDR2 SVGAGI. The CDR3 DNA follows: TGTGCCAGCAAGGGGGAGAACTATGGCTACACCTTC. It codes for CASKGENYGYTF.

This clone was seen a few times. This sequence joins TRBV7-3 and TRBJ2-2, with 7 bases identical to TRBD2. The CDR3 contains 17 residues. Germline trimming cut 2 bases from V and 3 bases from J; bases unmatched to any gene: 9. Germline loops: CDR1 SGHTA, CDR2 FQGTGA. DNA for the CDR3: TGTGCCAGCAGCTTAGTACCTCTGAGCGGGGACACCGGGGAGCTGTTTTTT. Encoded protein: CASSLVPLSGDTGELFF.

The rearrangement joins TRBV2 to TRBJ2-3, with D possibly TRBD1 on 6 matching bases. CDR1 SNHLY and CDR2 FYNNEI come from the germline V gene. The CDR3 loop spans 15 amino acids. Trimming shortened V by 8 bases and J by 5 bases, and 20 bases separated the two germline ends. Written as DNA, the CDR3 is TGTGCCAGCCCCGTGGTTACAGGGACCCTAGATACGCAGTATTTT. Residues: CASPVVTGTLDTQYF.

This clone was observed a handful of times. A read error may produce the germline difference seen at one junction end. V is TRBV7-7 and J is TRBJ2-3; 14 nucleotides align to TRBD2. Looked up from germline, CDR1 is SSHAT and CDR2 is FNYEAQ (reference sequence). The CDR3 totals 15 residues. The chain's CDR3 is CASSLGLAGGDTQYF. In nucleotides, the CDR3 is TGTGCTAGCAGCTTAGGACTAGCGGGAGGAGATACGCAGTATTTT.

This clone was seen only a few times. This chain joins TRBV30 and TRBJ2-5, with D possibly matching TRBD2 (5 bases). Per the germline V gene, CDR1 is GTSNPN and CDR2 is SVGIG (reference sequence). V was pared by 0 bases and J by 0 bases, with 17 bases between. This CDR3 is 17 amino acids long. CDR3 residues: CAWSVRSRGSDQETQYF. The CDR3, as DNA: TGTGCCTGGAGTGTACGGTCTCGTGGGAGCGACCAAGAGACCCAGTACTTC.

This sequence joins TRBV5-8 and TRBJ1-2; 9 nucleotides match TRBD1. Per the germline V gene, CDR1 is SGHTS and CDR2 is YDEGEE. The CDR3 is 16 amino acids. The trim removed 4 bases at V and 12 bases at J, leaving 19 bases unmatched. CDR3 nucleotide sequence: TGTGCCAGCAGCCGTCAATGGGACAGGGCCACCAACGGGGACACCTTC. It encodes CASSRQWDRATNGDTF.

The chain is built from TRBV5-1 and TRBJ2-2, with TRBD1 identical over 7 bases. The CDR3 covers 17 residues. In germline, CDR1 is SGHRS, CDR2 YFSETQ. With V trimmed by 2 bases and J by 0 bases, 7 bases remained unmatched. This CDR3 is CASSFSQGRSNTGELFF. The CDR3 nucleotides read TGCGCCAGCAGCTTTTCACAGGGGCGTTCGAACACCGGGGAGCTGTTTTTT.

J is TRBJ2-1 and V is TRBV6-5, with D hard to call. This CDR3 contains 14 residues. Between the trimmed V and J ends, which lost 5 bases and 2 bases, there was a span of 10 bases. In germline, CDR1 is MNHEY, CDR2 SVGAGI. The CDR3 here is CASSKGRAYNEQFF. DNA of the CDR3: TGTGCCAGCAGTAAGGGTCGGGCCTACAATGAGCAGTTCTTC.

The chain combines TRBV5-1 with TRBJ2-5, with D tentatively TRBD2 (6 bases). The CDR3 spans 14 residues. Germline CDR1 reads SGHRS; CDR2 reads YFSETQ. Trimming stripped 1 base from V and 3 bases from J, with 10 bases between. The DNA of the CDR3 is TGCGCCAGCAGCTTGTATGGAGGGGAAGAGACCCAGTACTTC. Translated: CASSLYGGEETQYF. Complete variable domain (other parts from reference TRBV5-1 and TRBJ2-5): KAGVTQTPRYLIKTRGQQVTLSCSPISGHRSVSWYQQTPGQGLQFLFEYFSETQRNKGNFPGRFSGRQFSNSRSEMNVSTLELGDSALYLCASSLYGGEETQYFGPGTRLLVL.

The chain has TRBV5-8 and TRBJ1-2; possibly TRBD1 for D (6 bases). CDR3 length equals 14 residues. Trimming cost V 0 bases and J 5 bases, with 11 bases left between them. CDR1 and CDR2 (germline): SGHTS, YDEGEE. As DNA, the CDR3 is TGTGCCAGCAGCTTGGCCCCGGGGGCGTATGGCTACACCTTC. It is translated as CASSLAPGAYGYTF.

The chain recombines TRBV7-9 with TRBJ2-2, with D unresolved. This CDR3 has 14 residues. V dropped 2 bases and J dropped 4 bases, with 8 bases sitting between them. From germline, CDR1 is SEHNR and CDR2 FQNEAQ (reference sequence). CDR3 residues: CASSLKFSTGELFF. The CDR3 DNA reads as TGTGCCAGCAGCTTAAAGTTTTCCACCGGGGAGCTGTTTTTT.

The chain has TRBV7-9 and TRBJ2-1; D gene ambiguous. The germline V and J ends were trimmed by 4 bases and 6 bases, with 19 bases remaining between them. Germline-derived CDR1 and CDR2 are SEHNR and FQNEAQ (reference sequence). This CDR3 is 16 amino acids long. Written as DNA, the CDR3 is TGTGCCAGCAGCTCCAAACGAAACTATTACTCCAATGAGCAGTTCTTC. Protein: CASSSKRNYYSNEQFF.

The chain has TRBV6-6 and TRBJ2-7; TRBD1 might be the D (6 bases). Trimming took off 6 bases at V and 0 bases at J, with 12 bases between the two ends. This CDR3 comprises 14 residues. Germline V gene lookup returns CDR1 MNHNY and CDR2 SVGAGI (reference sequence). The CDR3 DNA follows: TGTGCCAGCAGGGACAGCGGTAGCTCCTACGAGCAGTACTTC. It translates to CASRDSGSSYEQYF.

This clone was picked up one time. The rearrangement links TRBV11-1 to TRBJ2-2; 7 bases map to TRBD1. V gave up 8 bases and J gave up 7 bases; unmatched junction bases: 1. From germline, CDR1 is SGHAT and CDR2 FQDESV (reference sequence). This CDR3 is 11 amino acids long. The CDR3 nucleotides read TGTGCCAGCGGGGACAGCGGGGAGCTGTTTTTT. Its protein is CASGDSGELFF.

The rearrangement joins TRBV9 to TRBJ2-7; the D gene is possibly TRBD2 (6 bases). Germline V lookup: CDR1 SGDLS, CDR2 YYNGEE. Trimming took off 0 bases at V and 5 bases at J, with 15 bases between the two ends. The CDR3 totals 15 residues. CDR3 nucleotides: TGTGCCAGCAGCGTAGCCGCGGGGAGTAACCACGAGCAGTACTTC. This sequence encodes CASSVAAGSNHEQYF.

This clone has only one observation. The gene calls are TRBV4-1 and TRBJ2-5; D not certain. The CDR3 length is 13 residues. Between the trimmed V and J ends, which lost 4 bases and 0 bases, there was a span of 6 bases. Per the germline V gene, CDR1 is MGHRA and CDR2 is YSYEKL. The CDR3 sequence is CASSPPNQETQYF. CDR3 DNA: TGCGCCAGCAGCCCCCCAAACCAAGAGACCCAGTACTTC.

Of note for this clone: Compared with germline, one end of the junction differs, possibly owing to a read error. CDR3 sequence (DNA): TGTGCCAGCACTTTAGGGGCCCTCGGGACCGACAATGAGCAGTTCTTC. Its protein product is CASTLGALGTDNEQFF. The rearrangement uses TRBV28 and TRBJ2-1; D may match TRBD1 or TRBD2 (5 bases each). Germline values: CDR1 MDHEN, CDR2 SYDVKM. The CDR3 length is 16 residues.

The table lists this clone with a few counts. This sequence joins TRBV7-6 and TRBJ1-1; no clear D gene. The CDR3 has 13 residues. Germline CDR1 is SGHVS and CDR2 is FNYEAQ. Trimming removed 5 bases from V and 0 bases from J, with 7 bases in between. CDR3 sequence (DNA): TGTGCCAGCAGCGGCCAGGTGAACACTGAAGCTTTCTTT. Translation: CASSGQVNTEAFF.

On this clone itself: One junction end disagrees with the germline gene, perhaps due to a read error. The chain employs TRBV11-3 and TRBJ1-5; D uncertain. The germline CDR1 and CDR2 sequences are SGHNT and YENEEA. This CDR3 comprises 12 residues. CDR3 sequence (DNA): TGTGCCAACAGCTATAGCAATCAGCCCCAGCATTTT. Translation gives CANSYSNQPQHF.

The chain carries TRBV18 and TRBJ2-7; the match to TRBD2 covers 7 bases. Germline CDR1 KGHSH, CDR2 LQKENI. This CDR3 region has 15 residues. The J segment lost 7 bases and the V segment lost 1 base, leaving 10 bases of the junction unmatched. The CDR3: CASSPLGGREGEQYF. The CDR3, as DNA: TGTGCCAGCTCACCACTCGGGGGGAGAGAGGGGGAGCAGTACTTC.

This clone was recorded only once. The V call is TRBV28, the J call TRBJ2-7; TRBD2 matches at 13 bases. Germline CDR1 MDHEN, CDR2 SYDVKM. The CDR3 runs to 14 residues. The J segment lost 4 bases and the V segment lost 6 bases, leaving 3 bases of the junction unmatched. CDR3 nucleotide sequence: TGTGCCAGCAGCGAGACTAGCGGGAGGTACGAGCAGTACTTC. The encoded protein is CASSETSGRYEQYF.

This rearrangement joins TRBV15 to TRBJ2-3; 9 bases are a match to TRBD1. J gave up 4 bases and V 3 bases, and 8 bases lay outside the gene matches. CDR1 and CDR2 from the germline V gene are LNHNV and YYDKDF (reference sequence). The CDR3 sequence is 16 residues long. CDR3 DNA sequence: TGTGCCACCAGCAGGGCCGGGACAGGGTTTGCAGATACGCAGTATTTT. It is translated as CATSRAGTGFADTQYF.

This chain connects TRBV4-2 to TRBJ1-5; 10 positions match TRBD1. This CDR3 region has 18 residues. Germline lookup yields CDR1 LGHNA and CDR2 YNFKEQ. The V gene end was trimmed by 0 bases and the J gene end by 2 bases; junction bases not matched to a gene: 7. CDR3 residues: CASSQEQTGTGGNQPQHF. In DNA form, the CDR3 reads TGTGCCAGCAGCCAAGAACAAACCGGGACAGGGGGCAATCAGCCCCAGCATTTT.

CDR3 in amino acids: CASSLSLASEYEQYF. The CDR3 DNA reads TGTGCCAGCAGTCTGTCACTAGCTAGCGAATACGAGCAGTACTTC. The chain couples TRBV28 to TRBJ2-7, with TRBD2 as a possible D gene (6 bases). Germline V lookup: CDR1 MDHEN, CDR2 SYDVKM. CDR3 size: 15 residues. V gave up 5 bases and J gave up 4 bases, with 18 bases separating them. Full variable domain (remainder filled in from reference TRBV28 and TRBJ2-7): DVKVTQSSRYLVKRTGEKVFLECVQDMDHENMFWYRQDPGLGLRLIYFSYDVKMKEKGDIPEGYSVSREKKERFSLILESASTNQTSMYLCASSLSLASEYEQYFGPGTRLTVT.

V gene TRBV7-9 combines with J gene TRBJ1-5, with no clear D. CDR1 and CDR2 (germline): SEHNR, FQNEAQ (reference sequence). The CDR3 has 14 amino acids. V was pared by 2 bases and J by 5 bases, with 10 bases between. Here the CDR3 reads CASSLMSGDQPQHF. CDR3 nucleotide sequence: TGTGCCAGCAGCTTAATGTCTGGGGATCAGCCCCAGCATTTT.

With regard to this clone: This CDR3 is also generated by other DNA sequences in the sample. This sequence joins TRBV6-6 and TRBJ2-7, with a weak D call TRBD2 (6 bases). Trimming cost V 6 bases and J 4 bases, with 19 bases left between them. CDR3 length: 15 residues. CDR1 and CDR2 from the germline V gene are MNHNY and SVGAGI (reference sequence). The CDR3 reads CASSPGLAISYEQYF. Here the CDR3 DNA reads TGTGCCAGCAGCCCTGGTCTAGCGATATCTTACGAGCAGTACTTC.

The chain recombines TRBV5-4 with TRBJ2-2; 10 positions match TRBD2. The V and J ends lost 0 bases and 4 bases, in that order; junction bases with no gene match: 6. Germline assignment: CDR1 SGHNT and CDR2 YYREEE (reference sequence). The CDR3 is 17 amino acids. In DNA, the CDR3 is TGTGCCAGCAGCTTGGGGCTAGCGGGAGTAGTCACCGGGGAGCTGTTTTTT. It is translated as CASSLGLAGVVTGELFF.

This rearrangement joins TRBV28 to TRBJ2-3; D is uncertain. Deletions cut 3 bases from V and 11 bases from J, with 9 bases between. CDR1 and CDR2 (germline): MDHEN, SYDVKM. This CDR3 is built from 11 residues. The CDR3 coding sequence is TGTGCCAGCAGTTTTGGTAGTAAGCAGTATTTT. It yields the protein CASSFGSKQYF. Combining the CDR3 with reference TRBV28 and TRBJ2-3 gives the whole variable domain DVKVTQSSRYLVKRTGEKVFLECVQDMDHENMFWYRQDPGLGLRLIYFSYDVKMKEKGDIPEGYSVSREKKERFSLILESASTNQTSMYLCASSFGSKQYFGPGTRLTVL.

This chain connects TRBV7-8 to TRBJ2-1; 8 bases agree with TRBD2. The CDR3 consists of 15 residues. Trimming removed 4 bases from V and 5 bases from J; junction bases left unmatched: 7. Germline V gene sequence: CDR1 SGHVS, CDR2 FQNEAQ. The CDR3 sequence is CASSSERELNNEQFF. The CDR3 bases are TGTGCCAGCAGCTCAGAGCGGGAGCTAAACAATGAGCAGTTCTTC.

V is TRBV27 and J is TRBJ2-2; TRBD2 aligns across 9 bases. Germline loops: CDR1 MNHEY, CDR2 SMNVEV (reference sequence). V was pared by 3 bases and J by 5 bases, with 10 bases of the junction left unmatched. The CDR3 contains 17 residues. The CDR3 region has the DNA TGTGCCAGCAGTTTTACGGGTGCGGGAGGGCGAACCGGGGAGCTGTTTTTT. It specifies CASSFTGAGGRTGELFF.

The sample holds one count of this clone. V and J are TRBV11-2 and TRBJ2-3; D ambiguous. The germline gives CDR1 SGHAT, CDR2 FQNNGV. The V gene lost 1 base and the J gene lost 4 bases, with 9 bases spanning the gap. The length of the CDR3 is 14 residues. The CDR3 loop is CASSLAGFPDTQYF. CDR3 in DNA: TGTGCCAGCAGCTTAGCGGGCTTCCCAGATACGCAGTATTTT.